This T cell receptor (beta chain) emerged from a study of early T cells in non-severe SARS-CoV-2 infection. Study in general: Alpha and beta chains were unpaired, from unsorted whole-blood bulk RNA. Study observations and caveats: The matching step, a VDJdb search, favored anti-spike CD8 responses and missed private and CD4 specificities.

Note on this clonotype: The antigen is not known.

Attachment of unique molecular identifiers to individual cDNA molecules was performed. One entry per CDR3 protein, called by TCRdb with MiXCR from the 5' RACE reads. The repertoire holds more than 50,000 distinct CDR3 sequences, with 13% as singletons. This CDR3 comprises 15 residues. Germline V gene sequence: CDR1 DFQATT, CDR2 SNEGSKA (reference sequence). The V and J ends lost 6 bases and 3 bases, in that order; junction bases with no gene match: 11. Specimen: whole blood, collected at baseline. The TCR sequence derives from an adult who was a healthcare worker with PCR-confirmed SARS-CoV-2 infection or an uninfected control (not recorded which). The chain carries TRBV20-1 and TRBJ2-3, with 8 bases matching TRBD1. CDR3 sequence reads: CSAGDPGGRTDTQYF. In DNA form, the CDR3 reads TGCAGTGCAGGAGACCCAGGGGGCCGAACAGATACGCAGTATTTT.